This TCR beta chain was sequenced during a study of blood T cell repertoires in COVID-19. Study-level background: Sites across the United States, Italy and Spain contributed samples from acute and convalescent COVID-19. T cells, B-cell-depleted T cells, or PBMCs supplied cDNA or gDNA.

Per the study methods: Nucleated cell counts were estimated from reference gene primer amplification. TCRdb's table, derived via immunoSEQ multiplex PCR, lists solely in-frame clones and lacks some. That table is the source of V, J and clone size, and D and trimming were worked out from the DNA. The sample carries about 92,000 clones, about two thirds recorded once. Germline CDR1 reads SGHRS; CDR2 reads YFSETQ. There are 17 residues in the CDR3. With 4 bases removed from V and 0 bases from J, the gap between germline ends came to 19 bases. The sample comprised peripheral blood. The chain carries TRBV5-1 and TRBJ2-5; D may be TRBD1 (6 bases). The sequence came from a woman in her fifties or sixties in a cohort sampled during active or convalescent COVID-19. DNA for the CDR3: TGCGCCAGCAGCCTCGCCCGCCGGACAGAATACCAAGAGACCCAGTACTTC. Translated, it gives CASSLARRTEYQETQYF. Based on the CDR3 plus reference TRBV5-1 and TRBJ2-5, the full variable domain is KAGVTQTPRYLIKTRGQQVTLSCSPISGHRSVSWYQQTPGQGLQFLFEYFSETQRNKGNFPGRFSGRQFSNSRSEMNVSTLELGDSALYLCASSLARRTEYQETQYFGPGTRLLVL.